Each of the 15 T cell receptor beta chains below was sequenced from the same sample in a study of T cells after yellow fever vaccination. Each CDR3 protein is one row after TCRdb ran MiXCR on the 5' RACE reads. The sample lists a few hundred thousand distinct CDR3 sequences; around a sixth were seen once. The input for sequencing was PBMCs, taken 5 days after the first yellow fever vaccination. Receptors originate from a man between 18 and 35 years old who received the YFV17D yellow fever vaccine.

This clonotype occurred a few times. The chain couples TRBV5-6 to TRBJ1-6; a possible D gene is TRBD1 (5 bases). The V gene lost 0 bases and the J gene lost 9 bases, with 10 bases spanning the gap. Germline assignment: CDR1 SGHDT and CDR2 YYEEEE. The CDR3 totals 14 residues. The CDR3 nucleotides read TGTGCCAGCAGCTTGGTAAGGGGAGGTTCACCCCTCCACTTT. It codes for CASSLVRGGSPLHF.

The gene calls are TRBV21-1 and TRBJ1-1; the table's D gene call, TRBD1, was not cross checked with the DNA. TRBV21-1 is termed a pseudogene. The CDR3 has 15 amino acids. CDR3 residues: CASSKADRAVAEAFF. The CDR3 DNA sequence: TGTGCCAGCAGCAAAGCGGACAGGGCGGTCGCTGAAGCTTTCTTT.

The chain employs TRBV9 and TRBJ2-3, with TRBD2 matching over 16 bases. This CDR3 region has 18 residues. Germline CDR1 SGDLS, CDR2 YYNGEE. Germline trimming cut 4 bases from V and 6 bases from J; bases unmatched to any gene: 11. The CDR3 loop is CASSPGTSGGVSLDTQYF. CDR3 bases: TGTGCCAGCAGCCCAGGGACTAGCGGGGGGGTCTCGCTGGATACGCAGTATTTT.

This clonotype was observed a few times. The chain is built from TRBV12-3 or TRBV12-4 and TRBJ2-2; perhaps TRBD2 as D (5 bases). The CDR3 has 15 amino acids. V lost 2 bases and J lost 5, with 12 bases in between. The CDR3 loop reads CASSLSDWRTGELFF. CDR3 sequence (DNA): TGTGCCAGCAGTTTATCGGACTGGAGGACCGGGGAGCTGTTTTTT.

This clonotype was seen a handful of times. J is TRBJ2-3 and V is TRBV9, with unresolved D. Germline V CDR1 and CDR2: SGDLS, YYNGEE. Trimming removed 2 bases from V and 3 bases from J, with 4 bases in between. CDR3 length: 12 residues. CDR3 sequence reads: CASSVTTDTQYF. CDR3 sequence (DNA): TGTGCCAGCAGCGTTACGACAGATACGCAGTATTTT.

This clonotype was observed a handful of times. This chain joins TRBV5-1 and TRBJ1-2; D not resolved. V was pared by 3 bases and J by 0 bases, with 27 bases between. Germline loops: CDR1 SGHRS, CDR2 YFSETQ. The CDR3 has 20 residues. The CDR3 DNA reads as TGCGCCAGCAGCTCCCCGGAAGACGGGGTCCCAAGGGCCACTAACTATGGCTACACCTTC. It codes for CASSSPEDGVPRATNYGYTF.

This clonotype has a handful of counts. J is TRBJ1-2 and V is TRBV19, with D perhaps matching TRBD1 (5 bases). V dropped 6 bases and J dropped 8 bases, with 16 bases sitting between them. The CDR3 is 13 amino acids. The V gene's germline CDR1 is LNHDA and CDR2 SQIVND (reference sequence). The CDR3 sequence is CASRNSGAEGYTF. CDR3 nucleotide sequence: TGTGCCAGTAGGAACAGCGGGGCGGAGGGCTACACCTTC.

CDR3 bases: TGTGCCACGCAACAGGGGGCGCGTAACACCGGGGAGCTGTTTTTT. Translation gives CATQQGARNTGELFF. The V call is TRBV19, the J call TRBJ2-2; 9 bases align to TRBD1. The CDR3 has 15 amino acids. With V trimmed by 10 bases and J by 2 bases, 8 bases remained unmatched. Germline values: CDR1 LNHDA, CDR2 SQIVND (reference sequence).

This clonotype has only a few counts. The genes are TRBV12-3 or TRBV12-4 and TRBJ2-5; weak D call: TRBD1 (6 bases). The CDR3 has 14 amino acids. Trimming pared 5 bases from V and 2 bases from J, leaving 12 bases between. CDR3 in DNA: TGTGCCAGCAGTCCGTGGGGGCGGCAAGAGACCCAGTACTTC. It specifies CASSPWGRQETQYF.

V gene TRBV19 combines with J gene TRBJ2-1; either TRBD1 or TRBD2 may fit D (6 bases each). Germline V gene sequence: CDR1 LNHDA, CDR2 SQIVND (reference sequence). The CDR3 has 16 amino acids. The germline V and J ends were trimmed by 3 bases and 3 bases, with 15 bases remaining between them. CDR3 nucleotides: TGTGCCAGTAGTATGATGTGGGGGGCCCTCTACAATGAGCAGTTCTTC. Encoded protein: CASSMMWGALYNEQFF.

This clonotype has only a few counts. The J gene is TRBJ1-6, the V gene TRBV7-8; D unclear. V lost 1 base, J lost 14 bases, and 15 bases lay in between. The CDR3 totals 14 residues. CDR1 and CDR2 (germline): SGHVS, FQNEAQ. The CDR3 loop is CASSLDSSLSALHF. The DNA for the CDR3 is TGTGCCAGCAGCTTAGATAGCTCCCTTTCGGCCCTCCACTTT.

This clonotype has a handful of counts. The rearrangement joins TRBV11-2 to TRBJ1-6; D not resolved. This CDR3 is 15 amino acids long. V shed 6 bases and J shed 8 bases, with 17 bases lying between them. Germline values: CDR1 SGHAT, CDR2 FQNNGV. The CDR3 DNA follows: TGTGCCAGCAGTCTAGGAGCGGTTGGAGATTCACCCCTCCACTTT. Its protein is CASSLGAVGDSPLHF.

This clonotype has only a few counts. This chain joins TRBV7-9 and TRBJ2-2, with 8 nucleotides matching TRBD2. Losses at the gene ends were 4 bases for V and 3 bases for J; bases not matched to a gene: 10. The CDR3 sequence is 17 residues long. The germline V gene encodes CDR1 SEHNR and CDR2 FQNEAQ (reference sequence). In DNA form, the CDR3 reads TGTGCCAGCAGCTCAGCGCTCGGGGGGGAAGACACCGGGGAGCTGTTTTTT. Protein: CASSSALGGEDTGELFF.

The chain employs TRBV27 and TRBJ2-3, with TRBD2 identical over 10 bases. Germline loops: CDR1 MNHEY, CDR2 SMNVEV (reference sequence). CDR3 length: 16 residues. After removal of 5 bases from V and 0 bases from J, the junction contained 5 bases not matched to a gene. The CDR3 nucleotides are TGTGCCAGCAGTCCAGCGACTAGCGGGAGCACAGATACGCAGTATTTT. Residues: CASSPATSGSTDTQYF.

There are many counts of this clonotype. The CDR3 DNA reads TGTGCCATCGGGACAGGGACGCATGAGCAGTTCTTC. Residues: CAIGTGTHEQFF. The chain couples TRBV10-3 to TRBJ2-1, with 9 bases aligning to TRBD1. CDR3 length: 12 residues. The V gene's germline CDR1 is ENHRY and CDR2 SYGVKD. Losses at the gene ends were 8 bases for V and 8 bases for J; bases not matched to a gene: 4.